The 30 T cell receptor beta chains listed next were all sequenced from one sample in a study of neoadjuvant anti-PD-1 for oral cavity cancer. As to time point: after neoadjuvant nivolumab, at surgical resection. Libraries were prepared by immunoSEQ multiplex PCR; TCRdb keeps only in-frame clonotypes and omits some of them. Of about 68,000 clones listed, 80% to 90% are singletons. The source was PBMCs, collected after nivolumab (anti-PD-1) treatment. These receptors came from a person aged 40 to 85 with oral cavity squamous cell carcinoma.

V usage is TRBV9 and J usage is TRBJ2-6; tentative D call: TRBD1 (7 bases). Germline CDR1 is SGDLS and CDR2 is YYNGEE. With 0 bases removed from V and 1 base from J, the gap between germline ends came to 11 bases. This CDR3 spans 17 amino acids. The CDR3 sequence is CASSVGPGGSGANVLTF. CDR3 coding DNA: TGTGCCAGCAGCGTAGGCCCAGGGGGGTCTGGGGCCAACGTCCTGACTTTC.

The CDR3 bases are TGTGCCAGCAGTTACGTGGGGGAGCAGTACTTC. Residues: CASSYVGEQYF. The chain joins TRBV6-5 to TRBJ2-7; D gene ambiguous. The V gene's germline CDR1 is MNHEY and CDR2 SVGAGI. This CDR3 spans 11 amino acids. V was clipped by 2 bases and J by 7 bases, with 6 bases between them.

The genes are TRBV19 and TRBJ1-1; D gene unclear. Trimming took 10 bases from V and 2 from J, leaving 14 bases between them. The CDR3 spans 13 residues. Germline V lookup: CDR1 LNHDA, CDR2 SQIVND (reference sequence). CDR3 region: CATSPGLNTEAFF. CDR3 sequence (DNA): TGTGCCACCTCACCCGGACTTAACACTGAAGCTTTCTTT.

The rearrangement uses TRBV6-6 and TRBJ1-3; D ambiguous. CDR3 length equals 11 residues. Between the trimmed V and J ends, which lost 8 bases and 4 bases, there was a span of 6 bases. From germline, CDR1 is MNHNY and CDR2 SVGAGI (reference sequence). As DNA, the CDR3 is TGTGCCAGCCACGGGGGAAACACCATATATTTT. It encodes CASHGGNTIYF.

In its sample, this clone was seen once. CDR3 coding DNA: TGTGCCAGCAGCTTAGATGGCGCCAGCTCCTACGAGCAGTACTTC. Amino acid sequence: CASSLDGASSYEQYF. The chain carries TRBV7-8 and TRBJ2-7; the D is unclear. Trimming pared 1 base from V and 0 bases from J, leaving 10 bases between. The germline V gene has CDR1 SGHVS and CDR2 FQNEAQ. The CDR3 length is 15 residues.

This rearrangement joins TRBV5-6 to TRBJ2-3; perhaps D is TRBD1 or TRBD2 (5 bases each). The germline gives CDR1 SGHDT, CDR2 YYEEEE. The length of the CDR3 is 16 residues. V dropped 3 bases and J dropped 5 bases, with 19 bases sitting between them. CDR3 nucleotides: TGTGCCAGCAGCTCCCTGGGACCACGTGAGAGAGATACGCAGTATTTT. Translating it yields CASSSLGPRERDTQYF.

This chain joins TRBV5-1 and TRBJ2-1, with TRBD2 as a possible D gene (6 bases). The CDR3 is made up of 16 amino acids. Germline V gene lookup returns CDR1 SGHRS and CDR2 YFSETQ. The V end was cut by 2 bases, the J end by 3 bases, with 15 bases between. CDR3 DNA: TGCGCCAGCAGCTTTAGGTCTAGCGACGGCTACAATGAGCAGTTCTTC. This sequence encodes CASSFRSSDGYNEQFF.

This chain joins TRBV15 and TRBJ2-7; TRBD1 is a possible D gene (6 bases). V was cut by 0 bases and J by 7 bases, with 10 bases left in between. This CDR3 is built from 13 residues. Germline V lookup: CDR1 LNHNV, CDR2 YYDKDF (reference sequence). For the CDR3, the DNA is TGTGCCACCAGCAGAGAACAGGGTATGGAGCAGTACTTC. Translation gives CATSREQGMEQYF.

This clone was detected only a few times. The chain is built from TRBV15 and TRBJ1-2; D may be TRBD1 (5 bases). The CDR3 consists of 15 residues. Trimming removed 6 bases at V and 4 bases at J, with 18 bases between. Germline assignment: CDR1 LNHNV and CDR2 YYDKDF (reference sequence). CDR3 sequence: CATSQGTSTGYGYTF. As DNA, the CDR3 is TGTGCCACCAGTCAGGGTACCAGCACAGGCTATGGCTACACCTTC.

V gene TRBV18 combines with J gene TRBJ2-7, with D perhaps matching TRBD1 (5 bases). CDR1 is KGHSH, CDR2 LQKENI, per germline. V was clipped by 3 bases and J by 7 bases, with 16 bases between them. This CDR3 spans 14 amino acids. The CDR3 DNA sequence: TGTGCCAGCTCACCTAGTGGCAGGGTAGGTGAGCAGTACTTC. Its translation is CASSPSGRVGEQYF.

The rearrangement links TRBV7-8 to TRBJ2-6; maybe TRBD1 (6 bases). The CDR3 has 16 residues. Germline lookup yields CDR1 SGHVS and CDR2 FQNEAQ. The germline V and J ends were trimmed by 5 bases and 4 bases, with 15 bases remaining between them. CDR3 in amino acids: CASSIDRTAGANVLTF. The CDR3 nucleotides read TGTGCCAGCAGCATCGACCGGACAGCCGGGGCCAACGTCCTGACTTTC.

The chain carries TRBV29-1 and TRBJ2-3; D might be TRBD1 or TRBD2, each matching 6 bases. V was shortened by 3 bases and J by 5 bases, with 12 bases between the two germline ends. Per germline, CDR1 SQVTM and CDR2 ANQGSEA. The CDR3 spans 13 residues. This chain's CDR3 is CSVESRGVDTQYF. CDR3 in DNA: TGCAGCGTTGAGTCTAGGGGGGTAGATACGCAGTATTTT.

The chain recombines TRBV6-5 with TRBJ1-1; D possibly corresponds to TRBD1 (5 bases). The CDR3 loop spans 13 amino acids. Germline values: CDR1 MNHEY, CDR2 SVGAGI. V lost 6 bases, J lost 1 base, and 9 bases lay in between. CDR3 bases: TGTGCCAGCAGCGCCAGGGAGAACACTGAAGCTTTCTTT. This encodes CASSARENTEAFF.

The chain couples TRBV5-8 to TRBJ2-3; TRBD2 agrees at 11 bases. Losses at the gene ends were 5 bases for V and 0 bases for J; bases not matched to a gene: 8. This CDR3 is built from 17 residues. Germline loops: CDR1 SGHTS, CDR2 YDEGEE. The CDR3 here is CASSSGTSGSSTDTQYF. The CDR3 DNA is TGTGCCAGCAGTTCCGGGACTAGCGGTTCTAGCACAGATACGCAGTATTTT.

The chain links TRBV6-6 to TRBJ2-1; D might be TRBD2 (6 bases). This CDR3 has 15 residues. Trimming removed 0 bases from V and 6 bases from J, with 12 bases in between. The V gene's germline CDR1 is MNHNY and CDR2 SVGAGI (reference sequence). The DNA of the CDR3 is TGTGCCAGCAGTTACTCGACGGCTAGCGCCAATGAGCAGTTCTTC. It yields the protein CASSYSTASANEQFF.

The rearrangement uses TRBV27 and TRBJ2-3; D might be TRBD2 (6 bases). This CDR3 region has 18 residues. Germline V lookup: CDR1 MNHEY, CDR2 SMNVEV (reference sequence). V was cut by 5 bases and J by 6 bases, with 27 bases left in between. The CDR3, as DNA: TGTGCCAGCAGTCTACCCTCTACACTAGCTAGGGGAGCGGATACGCAGTATTTT. Protein: CASSLPSTLARGADTQYF.

The chain joins TRBV30 to TRBJ1-4; D possibly corresponds to TRBD1 (6 bases). Germline-derived CDR1 and CDR2 are GTSNPN and SVGIG (reference sequence). V gave up 4 bases and J gave up 5 bases, with 17 bases separating them. This CDR3 has 15 amino acids. CDR3 amino acids: CAWTSGADVNEKLFF. The CDR3 DNA is TGTGCCTGGACCTCGGGGGCAGACGTCAATGAAAAACTGTTTTTT.

The chain has TRBV6-1 and TRBJ1-5, with 7 bases matching TRBD1. In germline, CDR1 is MNHNS, CDR2 SASEGT. The V segment lost 6 bases and the J segment 1 base; nucleotides outside the gene matches: 6. The CDR3 consists of 15 residues. The CDR3 spells CASRTGFMSNQPQHF. The CDR3 bases are TGTGCCAGCAGGACAGGGTTTATGAGCAATCAGCCCCAGCATTTT.

The chain couples TRBV2 to TRBJ2-3, with 11 bases fitting TRBD2. The CDR3 totals 14 residues. Germline CDR1 is SNHLY and CDR2 is FYNNEI. The J segment lost 3 bases and the V segment lost 11 bases, leaving 7 bases of the junction unmatched. CDR3 amino acids: CAGLAGGRTDTQYF. CDR3 nucleotides: TGTGCCGGCTTAGCGGGAGGGCGAACAGATACGCAGTATTTT.

This sequence joins TRBV28 and TRBJ1-5; D is unresolved. V lost 2 bases and J lost 7, with 12 bases in between. This CDR3 has 14 amino acids. Germline values: CDR1 MDHEN, CDR2 SYDVKM. The DNA for the CDR3 is TGTGCCAGCAGTTTAGTTGGGCTGACGCAGCCCCAGCATTTT. Its translation is CASSLVGLTQPQHF.

CDR3 in amino acids: CASSWTGGASDGYTF. The CDR3 DNA follows: TGTGCCAGCAGCTGGACAGGTGGGGCTAGTGATGGCTACACCTTC. The V gene is TRBV7-2, the J gene TRBJ1-2; 7 nucleotides agree with TRBD1. Germline CDR1 reads SGHTA; CDR2 reads FQGNSA. J lost 6 bases, V lost 4 bases, and 11 bases had no gene match. The CDR3 covers 15 residues. The whole variable domain, remainder taken from reference TRBV7-2 and TRBJ1-2, is GAGVSQSPSNKVTEKGKDVELRCDPISGHTALYWYRQSLGQGLEFLIYFQGNSAPDKSGLPSDRFSAERTGGSVSTLTIQRTQQEDSAVYLCASSWTGGASDGYTFGSGTRLTVV.

The chain couples TRBV25-1 to TRBJ2-7, with 9 positions matching TRBD1. The CDR3 totals 15 residues. CDR1 is MGHDK and CDR2 is SYGVNS in the germline V gene. V gave up 8 bases and J gave up 4 bases; unmatched junction bases: 12. CDR3 DNA sequence: TGTGCCAGCCGGGAAACCGGGACAGGGTCATACGAGCAGTACTTC. Translating it yields CASRETGTGSYEQYF.

This rearrangement joins TRBV10-1 to TRBJ2-1; 9 nucleotides line up with TRBD2. The CDR3 extends over 16 amino acids. Unmatched junction bases numbered 7, after V lost 0 bases and J lost 7 bases. Per the germline V gene, CDR1 is WNHNN and CDR2 is SYGVQD (reference sequence). In nucleotides, the CDR3 is TGCGCCAGCAGTGAGTCCTATAGCGGGAGAGGAAATGAGCAGTTCTTC. It translates to CASSESYSGRGNEQFF.

The chain uses TRBV20-1 and TRBJ2-5; D remains ambiguous. CDR3 length equals 11 residues. Germline-derived CDR1 and CDR2 are DFQATT and SNEGSKA (reference sequence). CDR3 sequence reads: CSCEARETQYF. Here the CDR3 DNA reads TGCAGCTGTGAGGCTAGAGAGACCCAGTACTTC.

The CDR3 protein is CASSFGRVDTQYF. CDR3 DNA: TGTGCCAGCAGCTTCGGCAGGGTCGATACGCAGTATTTT. This chain links TRBV13 with TRBJ2-3, with D perhaps TRBD1 (5 bases). V dropped 3 bases and J dropped 6 bases, with 10 bases sitting between them. The germline gives CDR1 PRHDT, CDR2 FYEKMQ (reference sequence). The CDR3 is 13 amino acids.

The rearrangement uses TRBV18 and TRBJ1-1; D remains unclear. Germline V gene lookup returns CDR1 KGHSH and CDR2 LQKENI. The CDR3 loop spans 14 amino acids. Trimming took 3 bases from V and 1 from J, leaving 9 bases between them. In DNA, the CDR3 is TGTGCCAGCTCACCGGGCACCCAGAACACTGAAGCTTTCTTT. This gives the protein CASSPGTQNTEAFF.

The gene calls are TRBV7-8 and TRBJ1-1; 9 bases fit TRBD1. CDR1 is SGHVS and CDR2 is FQNEAQ in the germline V gene. Unmatched junction bases numbered 6, after V lost 5 bases and J lost 5 bases. The CDR3 is 14 residues long. Here the CDR3 reads CASSPTGGKTEAFF. CDR3 in DNA: TGTGCCAGCAGCCCAACAGGGGGCAAAACTGAAGCTTTCTTT.

V is TRBV7-9 and J is TRBJ1-1; TRBD1 is a possible D gene (5 bases). This CDR3 contains 13 residues. With 5 bases removed from V and 4 bases from J, the gap between germline ends came to 11 bases. Germline CDR1 is SEHNR and CDR2 is FQNEAQ (reference sequence). Written as DNA, the CDR3 is TGTGCCAGCAGCCAGCTGCAGGGCACTGAAGCTTTCTTT. Amino acids: CASSQLQGTEAFF.

The CDR3 DNA sequence: TGTGCCAGTAGTATCCTCCTGTCTGAGGAGACCCAGTACTTC. It specifies CASSILLSEETQYF. V gene TRBV19 combines with J gene TRBJ2-5; D remains ambiguous. The ends were cut back, 3 bases at V and 5 bases at J, with 13 bases in the middle. Germline V gene data show CDR1 as LNHDA and CDR2 as SQIVND (reference sequence). The CDR3 is 14 amino acids.

This clone was recorded only once. The gene calls are TRBV4-1 and TRBJ2-3, with D possibly being TRBD2 (5 bases). Trimming cost V 1 base and J 0 bases, with 14 bases left between them. The CDR3 has 17 residues. Germline V CDR1 and CDR2: MGHRA, YSYEKL. In DNA, the CDR3 is TGCGCCAGCAGCCAAGTCGGACTCCCCATCAGCACAGATACGCAGTATTTT. Its translation is CASSQVGLPISTDTQYF.